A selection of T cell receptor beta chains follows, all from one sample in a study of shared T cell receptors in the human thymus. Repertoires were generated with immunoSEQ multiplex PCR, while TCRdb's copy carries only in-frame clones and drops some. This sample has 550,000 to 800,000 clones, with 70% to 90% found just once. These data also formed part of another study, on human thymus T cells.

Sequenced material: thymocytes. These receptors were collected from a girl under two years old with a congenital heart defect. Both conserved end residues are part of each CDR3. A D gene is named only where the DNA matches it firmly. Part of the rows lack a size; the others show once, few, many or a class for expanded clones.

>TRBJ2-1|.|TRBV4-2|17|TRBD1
TGTGCCAGCAGCCAACCTCCTACCGGACAGGGTAGATATGAGCAGTTCTTC
CASSQPPTGQGRYEQFF
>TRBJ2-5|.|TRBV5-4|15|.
TGTGCCAGCAGCTGTAGGGGTCCGACAGGAGAGACCCAGTACTTC
CASSCRGPTGETQYF
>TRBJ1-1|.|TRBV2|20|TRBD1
TGTGCCAGCAGTGAGTGTCCCGGGACAGTCCGAAGGACGATGAACACTGAAGCTTTCTTT
CASSECPGTVRRTMNTEAFF
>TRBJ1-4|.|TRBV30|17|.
TGTGCCTGGAGTCCCCCAAGGAGGTTGGTCGGTAATGAAAAACTGTTTTTT
CAWSPPRRLVGNEKLFF
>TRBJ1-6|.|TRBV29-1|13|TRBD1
TGCAGCGTCCTTGACAGGGATAAGGCACCCCTCCACTTT
CSVLDRDKAPLHF
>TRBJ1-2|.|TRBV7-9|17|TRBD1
TGTGCCAGCAGCTTAGGGGGGCAGGGGGTTCTACACTATGGCTACACCTTC
CASSLGGQGVLHYGYTF
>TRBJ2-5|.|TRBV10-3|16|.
TGTGCCATCAGTGAGTCTCTGGGGGGGCCCCAAGAGACCCAGTACTTC
CAISESLGGPQETQYF
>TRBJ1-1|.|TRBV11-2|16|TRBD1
TGTGCCAGCAGCTTAGTGGGACAGGGGGCGTTGTCTGAAGCTTTCTTT
CASSLVGQGALSEAFF
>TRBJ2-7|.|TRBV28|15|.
TGTGCCAGCAGTCCACTCCGGGCAGGGATCTACGAGCAGTACTTC
CASSPLRAGIYEQYF
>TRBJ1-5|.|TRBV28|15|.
TGTGCCAGCAGTTTATACGGGAACACGGGACAGCCCCAGCATTTT
CASSLYGNTGQPQHF
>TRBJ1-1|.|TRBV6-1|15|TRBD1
TGTGCCAGCAGGATAAAGAAACAGGGGCCCGCTGAAGCTTTCTTT
CASRIKKQGPAEAFF
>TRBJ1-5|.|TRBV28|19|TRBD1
TGTGCCAGTACCCACCCCCCAGTTCATAGGGACAGGTCCAATCAGCCCCAGCATTTT
CASTHPPVHRDRSNQPQHF
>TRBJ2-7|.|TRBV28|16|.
TGTGCCAGCAGTACCCTGGAAGCGCTAGAAGCCTACGAGCAGTACTTC
CASSTLEALEAYEQYF
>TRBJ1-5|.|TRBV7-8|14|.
TGTGCCAGCAGCGCGGGGACGGACAATCAGCCCCAGCATTTT
CASSAGTDNQPQHF
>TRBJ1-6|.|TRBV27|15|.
TGTGCCAGCAGACCTGCCAGCTCCTATAATTCACCCCTCCACTTT
CASRPASSYNSPLHF
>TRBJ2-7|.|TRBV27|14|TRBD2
TGTGCCAGCAGTCAAGCGGGGGTTCACTACGAGCAGTACTTC
CASSQAGVHYEQYF
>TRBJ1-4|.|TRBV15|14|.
TGTGCCACCAGCAACGGGCGATCGGGGGAAAAACTGTTTTTT
CATSNGRSGEKLFF
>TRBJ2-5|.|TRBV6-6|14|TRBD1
TGTGCCAGCAGTCTACGGGACAGACAAGAGACCCAGTACTTC
CASSLRDRQETQYF
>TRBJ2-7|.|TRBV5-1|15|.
TGCGCCAGCAGCCGCTCTGGCGGGACCCCAGACGAGCAGTACTTC
CASSRSGGTPDEQYF
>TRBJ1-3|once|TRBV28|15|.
TGTGCCAGCAGTTTAAAACCGGGACATAGAAACACCATATATTTT
CASSLKPGHRNTIYF
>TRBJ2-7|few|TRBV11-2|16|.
TGTGCCAGCAGCTCTTTATCCCCCGAAGGGGCCTACGAGCAGTACTTC
CASSSLSPEGAYEQYF
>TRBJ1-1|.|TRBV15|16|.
TGTGCCACCAGCACGCGAAGGGGCGGGAGGAACACTGAAGCTTTCTTT
CATSTRRGGRNTEAFF
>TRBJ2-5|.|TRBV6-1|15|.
TGTGCCAGTATCTTCGCCGGGGGGCCTCAAGAGACCCAGTACTTC
CASIFAGGPQETQYF
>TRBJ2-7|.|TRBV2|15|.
TGTGCCAGCAGAGGGGATCTGGACAACTCCTACGAGCAGTACTTC
CASRGDLDNSYEQYF
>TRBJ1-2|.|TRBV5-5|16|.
TGTGCCAGCAGCTTGGAGGGGATGGGTCCCGGCTATGGCTACACCTTC
CASSLEGMGPGYGYTF
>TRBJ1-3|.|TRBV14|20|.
TGTGCCAGCAGCCAAGATCATTCCCCCCCGACTAGGACCTCTGGAAACACCATATATTTT
CASSQDHSPPTRTSGNTIYF
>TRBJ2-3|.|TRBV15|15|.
TGTGCCACCAGCAGGAACAGGGCTGGGCCTGGTACGCAGTATTTT
CATSRNRAGPGTQYF
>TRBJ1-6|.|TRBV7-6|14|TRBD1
TGTGCCAGCAGCCCGGGGACAGCTAATTCACCCCTCCACTTT
CASSPGTANSPLHF
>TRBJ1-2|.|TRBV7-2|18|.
TGTGCCAGCAGCCTAACACGGGGCCCCATAGGGGGTCCCTATGGCTACACCTTC
CASSLTRGPIGGPYGYTF
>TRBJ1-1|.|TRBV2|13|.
TGTGCCAGCTGCCGTTTGGCTAGCACTGAAGCTTTCTTT
CASCRLASTEAFF
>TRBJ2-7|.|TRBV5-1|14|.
TGCGCCAGCAGCTTAAGGGGGTTATCCTACGAGCAGTACTTC
CASSLRGLSYEQYF
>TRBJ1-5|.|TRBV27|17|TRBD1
TGTGCCAGCAGTTTAACCGGGACAGGGTTCTTCTATCAGCCCCAGCATTTT
CASSLTGTGFFYQPQHF
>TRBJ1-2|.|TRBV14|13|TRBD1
TGTGCCAGCAGGCCCGGGACAGGGAATGGCTACACCTTC
CASRPGTGNGYTF
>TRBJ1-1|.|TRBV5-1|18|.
TGCGCCAGCTTGGCCGGAGGGGAAAACCCGGCCCCGAACACTGAAGCTTTCTTT
CASLAGGENPAPNTEAFF
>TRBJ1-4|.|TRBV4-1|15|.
TGCGCCAGCAGCCCCCGGGACACCACTAATGAAAAACTGTTTTTT
CASSPRDTTNEKLFF
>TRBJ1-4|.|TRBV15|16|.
TGTGCCACCAGCAGAGTCTGTCAGGGGCGGGATGAAAAACTGTTTTTT
CATSRVCQGRDEKLFF
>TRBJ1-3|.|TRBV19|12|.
TGTGCCAGTATACACTCTGGAAACACCATATATTTT
CASIHSGNTIYF
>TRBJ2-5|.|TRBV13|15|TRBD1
TGTGCCAGCAGCCCGGGGGACAGGGAACAAGAGACCCAGTACTTC
CASSPGDREQETQYF
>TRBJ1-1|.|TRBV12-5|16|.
TGTGCTAGTGGTCTCGAACTGGGACAACCGAACACTGAAGCTTTCTTT
CASGLELGQPNTEAFF
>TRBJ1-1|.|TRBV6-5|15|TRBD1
TGTGCCAGCAGTTACTACCGACAGGGCGGCACTGAAGCTTTCTTT
CASSYYRQGGTEAFF
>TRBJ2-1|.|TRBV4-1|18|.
TGCGCCAGCAGCCCCCGAGTGGTGGAGTACACCTCCTACAATGAGCAGTTCTTC
CASSPRVVEYTSYNEQFF
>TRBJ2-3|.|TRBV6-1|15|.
TGTGCCAGCAGTACCGACTGCGCCAAATCAGATACGCAGTATTTT
CASSTDCAKSDTQYF
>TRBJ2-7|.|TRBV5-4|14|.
TGTGCCAGCAGCATCCTCGGGGGATCATACGAGCAGTACTTC
CASSILGGSYEQYF
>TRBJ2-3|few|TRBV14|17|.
TGTGCCAGCAGCCAAGTGGGTTCTTGGCGGAGCACAGATACGCAGTATTTT
CASSQVGSWRSTDTQYF
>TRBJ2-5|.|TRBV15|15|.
TGTGCCACCAGCCGTTATCTACGATCACAAGAGACCCAGTACTTC
CATSRYLRSQETQYF
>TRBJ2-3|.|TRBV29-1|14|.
TGCAGCCTAAAGAGGGCCTGGGGAACAGATACGCAGTATTTT
CSLKRAWGTDTQYF
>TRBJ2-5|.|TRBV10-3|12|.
TGTGCCACACGCCACACAGGGAAGACCCAGTACTTC
CATRHTGKTQYF
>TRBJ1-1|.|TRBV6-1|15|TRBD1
TGTGCCAGCAGTGATACGGACAGGGGGAACACTGAAGCTTTCTTT
CASSDTDRGNTEAFF
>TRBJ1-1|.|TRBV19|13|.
TGTGCCAGTAGTACGACAGTAAACACTGAAGCTTTCTTT
CASSTTVNTEAFF
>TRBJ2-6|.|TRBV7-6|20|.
TGTGCCAGCAGCTTAGCGCCCCGGACACCGACGGTCTCTGGGGCCAACGTCCTGACTTTC
CASSLAPRTPTVSGANVLTF
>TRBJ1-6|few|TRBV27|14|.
TGTGCCAGCAGTTTAGGGCAGAGTAATTCACCCCTCCACTTT
CASSLGQSNSPLHF
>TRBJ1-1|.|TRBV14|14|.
TGTGCCAGCAGCCACAATCCTACCAACACTGAAGCTTTCTTT
CASSHNPTNTEAFF
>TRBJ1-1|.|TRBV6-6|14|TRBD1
TGTGCCAGCAGCTCCTTTACAGGGGAAATTGAAGCTTTCTTT
CASSSFTGEIEAFF
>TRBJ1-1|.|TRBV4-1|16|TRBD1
TGCGCCAGCAGCCAAGATATTCTACAGGGGGACACTGAAGCTTTCTTT
CASSQDILQGDTEAFF
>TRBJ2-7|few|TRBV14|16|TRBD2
TGTGCCAGCAGCCGGGAGACTAGCGGGGGGACCTACGAGCAGTACTTC
CASSRETSGGTYEQYF
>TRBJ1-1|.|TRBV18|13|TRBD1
TGTGCCAGCTCATGCACTCAGGGGGCTGAAGCTTTCTTT
CASSCTQGAEAFF
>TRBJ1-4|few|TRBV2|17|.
TGTGCCAGCAGTGAAGCGCACAGGGTAAGAAAGGATGAAAAACTGTTTTTT
CASSEAHRVRKDEKLFF
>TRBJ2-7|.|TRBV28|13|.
TGTGCCAGCAGTCGGACAGCATCCTACGAGCAGTACTTC
CASSRTASYEQYF
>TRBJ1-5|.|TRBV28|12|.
TGTGCCAGCATGTACAGGGATCAGCCCCAGCATTTT
CASMYRDQPQHF
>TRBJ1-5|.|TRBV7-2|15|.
TGTGCCAGCAGCCTAACAGGTCGTAGCAATCAGCCCCAGCATTTT
CASSLTGRSNQPQHF